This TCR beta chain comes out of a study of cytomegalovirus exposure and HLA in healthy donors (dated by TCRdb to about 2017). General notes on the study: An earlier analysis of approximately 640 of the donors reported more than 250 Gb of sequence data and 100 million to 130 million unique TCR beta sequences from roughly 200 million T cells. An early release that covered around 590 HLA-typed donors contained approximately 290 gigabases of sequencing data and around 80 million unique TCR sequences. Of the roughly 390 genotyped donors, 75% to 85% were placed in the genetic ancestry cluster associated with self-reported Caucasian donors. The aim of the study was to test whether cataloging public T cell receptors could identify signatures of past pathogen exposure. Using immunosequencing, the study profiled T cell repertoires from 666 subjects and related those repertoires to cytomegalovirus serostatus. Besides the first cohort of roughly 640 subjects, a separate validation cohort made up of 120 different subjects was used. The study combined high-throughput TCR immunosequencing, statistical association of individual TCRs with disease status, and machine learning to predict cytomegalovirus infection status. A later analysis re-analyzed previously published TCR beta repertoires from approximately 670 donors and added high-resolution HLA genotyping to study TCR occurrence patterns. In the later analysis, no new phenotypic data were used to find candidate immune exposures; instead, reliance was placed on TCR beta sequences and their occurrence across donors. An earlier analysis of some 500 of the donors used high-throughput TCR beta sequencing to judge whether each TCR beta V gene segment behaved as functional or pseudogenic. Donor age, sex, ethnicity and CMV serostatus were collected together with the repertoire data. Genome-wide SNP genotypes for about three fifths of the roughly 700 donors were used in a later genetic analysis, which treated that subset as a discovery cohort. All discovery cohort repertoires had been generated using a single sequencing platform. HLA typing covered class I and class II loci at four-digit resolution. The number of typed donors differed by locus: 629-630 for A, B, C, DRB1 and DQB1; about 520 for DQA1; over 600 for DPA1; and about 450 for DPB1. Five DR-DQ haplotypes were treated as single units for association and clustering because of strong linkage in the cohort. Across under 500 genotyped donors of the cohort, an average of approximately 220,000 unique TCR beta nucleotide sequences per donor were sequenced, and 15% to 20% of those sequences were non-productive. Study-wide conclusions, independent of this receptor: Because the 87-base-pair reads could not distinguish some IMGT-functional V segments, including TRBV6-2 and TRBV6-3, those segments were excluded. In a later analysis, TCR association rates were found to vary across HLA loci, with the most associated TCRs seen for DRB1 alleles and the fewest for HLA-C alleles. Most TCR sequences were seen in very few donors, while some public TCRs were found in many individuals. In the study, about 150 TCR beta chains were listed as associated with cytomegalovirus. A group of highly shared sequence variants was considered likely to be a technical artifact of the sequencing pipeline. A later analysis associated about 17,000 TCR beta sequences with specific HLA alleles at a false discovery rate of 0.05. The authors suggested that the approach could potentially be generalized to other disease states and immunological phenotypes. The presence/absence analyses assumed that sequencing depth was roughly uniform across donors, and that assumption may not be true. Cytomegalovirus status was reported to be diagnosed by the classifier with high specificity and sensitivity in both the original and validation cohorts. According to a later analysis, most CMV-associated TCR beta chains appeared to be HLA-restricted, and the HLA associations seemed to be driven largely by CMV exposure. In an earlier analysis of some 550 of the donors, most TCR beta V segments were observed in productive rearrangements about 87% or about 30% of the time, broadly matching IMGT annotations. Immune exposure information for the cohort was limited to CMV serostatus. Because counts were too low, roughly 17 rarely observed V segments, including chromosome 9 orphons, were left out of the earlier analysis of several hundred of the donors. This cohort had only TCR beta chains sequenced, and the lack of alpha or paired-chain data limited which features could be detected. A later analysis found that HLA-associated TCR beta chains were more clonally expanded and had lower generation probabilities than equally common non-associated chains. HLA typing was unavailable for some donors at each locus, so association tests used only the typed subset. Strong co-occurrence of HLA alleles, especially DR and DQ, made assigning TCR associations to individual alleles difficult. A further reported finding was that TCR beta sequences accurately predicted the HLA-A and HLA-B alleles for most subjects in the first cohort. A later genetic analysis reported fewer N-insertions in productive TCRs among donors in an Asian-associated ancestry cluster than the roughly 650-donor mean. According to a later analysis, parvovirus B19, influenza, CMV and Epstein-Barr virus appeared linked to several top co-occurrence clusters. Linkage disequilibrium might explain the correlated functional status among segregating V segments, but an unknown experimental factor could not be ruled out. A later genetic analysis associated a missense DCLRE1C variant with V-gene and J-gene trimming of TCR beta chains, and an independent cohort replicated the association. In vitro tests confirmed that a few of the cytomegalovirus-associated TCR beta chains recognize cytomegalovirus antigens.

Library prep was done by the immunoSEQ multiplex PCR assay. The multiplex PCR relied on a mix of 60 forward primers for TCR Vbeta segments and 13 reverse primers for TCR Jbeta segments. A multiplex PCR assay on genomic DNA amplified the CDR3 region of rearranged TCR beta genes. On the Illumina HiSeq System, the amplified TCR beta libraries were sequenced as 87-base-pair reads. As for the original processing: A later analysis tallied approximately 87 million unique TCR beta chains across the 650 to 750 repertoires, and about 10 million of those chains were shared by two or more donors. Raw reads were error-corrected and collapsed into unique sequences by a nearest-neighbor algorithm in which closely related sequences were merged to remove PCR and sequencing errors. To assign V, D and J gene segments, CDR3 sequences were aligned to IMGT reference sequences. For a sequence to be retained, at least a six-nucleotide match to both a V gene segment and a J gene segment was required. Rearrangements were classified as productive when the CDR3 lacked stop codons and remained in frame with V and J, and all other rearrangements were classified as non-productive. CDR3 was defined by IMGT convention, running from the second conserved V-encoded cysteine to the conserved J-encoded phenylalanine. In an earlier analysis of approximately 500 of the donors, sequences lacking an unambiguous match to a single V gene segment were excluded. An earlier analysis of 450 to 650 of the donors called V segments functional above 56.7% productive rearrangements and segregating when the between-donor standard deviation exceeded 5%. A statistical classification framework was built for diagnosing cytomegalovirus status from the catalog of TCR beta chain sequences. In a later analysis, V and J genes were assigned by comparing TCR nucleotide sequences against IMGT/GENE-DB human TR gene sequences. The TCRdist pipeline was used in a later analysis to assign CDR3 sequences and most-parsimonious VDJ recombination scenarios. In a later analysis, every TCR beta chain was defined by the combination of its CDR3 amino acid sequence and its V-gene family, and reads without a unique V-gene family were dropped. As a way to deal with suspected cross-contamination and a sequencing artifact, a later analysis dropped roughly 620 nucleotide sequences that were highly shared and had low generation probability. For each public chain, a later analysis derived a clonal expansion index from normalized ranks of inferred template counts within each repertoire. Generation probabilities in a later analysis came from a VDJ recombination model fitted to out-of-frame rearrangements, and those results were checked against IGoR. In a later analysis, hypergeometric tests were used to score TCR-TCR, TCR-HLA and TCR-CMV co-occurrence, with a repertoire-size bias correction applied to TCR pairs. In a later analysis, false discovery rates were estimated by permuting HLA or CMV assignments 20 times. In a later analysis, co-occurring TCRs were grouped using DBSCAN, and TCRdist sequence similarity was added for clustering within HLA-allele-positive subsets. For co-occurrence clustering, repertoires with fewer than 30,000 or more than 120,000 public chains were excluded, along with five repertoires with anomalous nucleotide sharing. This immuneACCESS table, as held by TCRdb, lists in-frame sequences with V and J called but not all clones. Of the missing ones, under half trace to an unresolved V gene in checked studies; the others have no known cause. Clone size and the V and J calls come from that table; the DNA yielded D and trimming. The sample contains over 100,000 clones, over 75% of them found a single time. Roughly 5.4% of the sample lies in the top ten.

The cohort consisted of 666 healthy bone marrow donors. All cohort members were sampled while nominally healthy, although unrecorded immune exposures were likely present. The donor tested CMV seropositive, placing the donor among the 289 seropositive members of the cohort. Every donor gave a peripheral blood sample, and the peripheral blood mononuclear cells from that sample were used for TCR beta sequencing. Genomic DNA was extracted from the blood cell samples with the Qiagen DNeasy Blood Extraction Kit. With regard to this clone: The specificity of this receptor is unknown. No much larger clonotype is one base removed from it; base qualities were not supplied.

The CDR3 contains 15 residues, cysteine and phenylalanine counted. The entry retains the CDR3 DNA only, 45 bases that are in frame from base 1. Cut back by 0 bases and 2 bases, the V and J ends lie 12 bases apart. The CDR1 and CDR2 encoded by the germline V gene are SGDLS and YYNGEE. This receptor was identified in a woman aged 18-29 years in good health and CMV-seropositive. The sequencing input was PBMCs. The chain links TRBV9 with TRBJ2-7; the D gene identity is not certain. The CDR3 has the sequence CASSVEAGSTYEQYF. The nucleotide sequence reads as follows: TGTGCCAGCAGCGTAGAGGCCGGGTCCACCTACGAGCAGTACTTC.